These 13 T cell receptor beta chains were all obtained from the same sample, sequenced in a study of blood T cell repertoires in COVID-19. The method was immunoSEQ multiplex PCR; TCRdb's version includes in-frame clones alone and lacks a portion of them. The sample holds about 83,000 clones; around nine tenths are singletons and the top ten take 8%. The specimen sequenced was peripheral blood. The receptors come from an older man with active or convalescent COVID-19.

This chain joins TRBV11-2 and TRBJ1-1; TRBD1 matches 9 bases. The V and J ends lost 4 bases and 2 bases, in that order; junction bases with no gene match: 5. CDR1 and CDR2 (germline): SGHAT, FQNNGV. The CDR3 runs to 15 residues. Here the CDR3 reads CASSWGGQGNTEAFF. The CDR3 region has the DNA TGTGCCAGCAGCTGGGGGGGACAGGGTAACACTGAAGCTTTCTTT. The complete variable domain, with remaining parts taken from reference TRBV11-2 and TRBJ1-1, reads EAGVAQSPRYKIIEKRQSVAFWCNPISGHATLYWYQQILGQGPKLLIQFQNNGVVDDSQLPKDRFSAERLKGVDSTLKIQPAKLEDSAVYLCASSWGGQGNTEAFFGQGTRLTVV.

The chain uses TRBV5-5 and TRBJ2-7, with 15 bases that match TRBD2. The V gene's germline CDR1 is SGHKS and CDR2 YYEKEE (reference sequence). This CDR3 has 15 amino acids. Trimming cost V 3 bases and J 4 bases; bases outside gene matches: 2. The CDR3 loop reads CASSWTSGGAYEQYV. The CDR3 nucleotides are TGTGCCAGCAGCTGGACTAGCGGGGGGGCATACGAGCAGTACGTC.

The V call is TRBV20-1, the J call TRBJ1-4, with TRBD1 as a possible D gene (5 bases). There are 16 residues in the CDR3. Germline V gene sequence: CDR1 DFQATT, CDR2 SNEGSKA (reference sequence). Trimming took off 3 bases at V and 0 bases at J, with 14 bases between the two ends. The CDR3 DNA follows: TGCAGTGCTAGTTTGGGAGGGACTGCAACTAATGAAAAACTGTTTTTT. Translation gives CSASLGGTATNEKLFF.

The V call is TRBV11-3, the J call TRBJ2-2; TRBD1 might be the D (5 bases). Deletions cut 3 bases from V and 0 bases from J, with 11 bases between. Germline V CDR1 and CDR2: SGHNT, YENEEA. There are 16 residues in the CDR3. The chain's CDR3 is CASSFLGAPNTGELFF. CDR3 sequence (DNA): TGTGCCAGCAGCTTTTTAGGGGCCCCGAACACCGGGGAGCTGTTTTTT.

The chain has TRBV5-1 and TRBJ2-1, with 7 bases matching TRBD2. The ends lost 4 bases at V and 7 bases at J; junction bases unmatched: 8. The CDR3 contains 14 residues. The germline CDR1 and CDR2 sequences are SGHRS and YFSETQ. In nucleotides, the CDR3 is TGCGCCAGCAGCACTAGCGTTGGGGGGAATGAGCAGTTCTTC. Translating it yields CASSTSVGGNEQFF.

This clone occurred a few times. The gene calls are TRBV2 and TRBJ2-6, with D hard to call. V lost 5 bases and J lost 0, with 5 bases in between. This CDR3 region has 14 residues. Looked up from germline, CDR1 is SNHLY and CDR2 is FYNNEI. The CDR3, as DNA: TGTGCCAGCAGTCGCGACTCTGGGGCCAACGTCCTGACTTTC. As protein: CASSRDSGANVLTF.

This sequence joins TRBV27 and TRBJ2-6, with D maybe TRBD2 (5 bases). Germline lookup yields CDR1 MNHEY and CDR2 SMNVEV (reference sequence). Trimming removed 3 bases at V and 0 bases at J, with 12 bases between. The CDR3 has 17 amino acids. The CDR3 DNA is TGTGCCAGCAGTTTCGGAGGATTCTCCTCTGGGGCCAACGTCCTGACTTTC. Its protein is CASSFGGFSSGANVLTF.

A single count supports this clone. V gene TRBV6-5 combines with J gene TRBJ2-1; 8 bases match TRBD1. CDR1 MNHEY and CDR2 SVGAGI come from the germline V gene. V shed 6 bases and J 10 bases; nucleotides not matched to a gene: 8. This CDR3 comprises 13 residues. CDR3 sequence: CASSGTGTGEQFF. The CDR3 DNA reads TGTGCCAGCAGCGGGACCGGGACAGGAGAGCAGTTCTTC.

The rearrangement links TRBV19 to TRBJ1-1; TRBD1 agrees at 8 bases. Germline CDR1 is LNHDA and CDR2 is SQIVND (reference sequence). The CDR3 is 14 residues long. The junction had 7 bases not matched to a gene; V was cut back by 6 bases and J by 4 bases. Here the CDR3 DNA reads TGTGCCAGTAGCCACGGACAGGGTTTCACTGAAGCTTTCTTT. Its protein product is CASSHGQGFTEAFF.

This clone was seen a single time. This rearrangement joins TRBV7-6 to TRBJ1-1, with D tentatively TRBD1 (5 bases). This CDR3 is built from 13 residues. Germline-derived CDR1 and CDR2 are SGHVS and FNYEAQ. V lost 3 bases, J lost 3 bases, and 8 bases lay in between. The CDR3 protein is CASSFGQDTEAFF. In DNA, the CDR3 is TGTGCCAGCAGCTTTGGACAAGACACTGAAGCTTTCTTT.

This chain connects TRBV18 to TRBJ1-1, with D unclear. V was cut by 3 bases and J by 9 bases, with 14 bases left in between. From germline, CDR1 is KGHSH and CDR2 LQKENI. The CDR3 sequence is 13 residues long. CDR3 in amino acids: CASSPGDRVKAFF. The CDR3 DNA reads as TGTGCCAGCTCACCGGGAGACCGGGTTAAAGCTTTCTTT.

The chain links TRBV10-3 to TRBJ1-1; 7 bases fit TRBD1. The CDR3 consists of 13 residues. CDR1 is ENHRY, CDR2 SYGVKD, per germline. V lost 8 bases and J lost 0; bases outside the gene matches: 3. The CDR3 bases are TGTGCCATCCGGGACAGCATGAACACTGAAGCTTTCTTT. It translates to CAIRDSMNTEAFF.

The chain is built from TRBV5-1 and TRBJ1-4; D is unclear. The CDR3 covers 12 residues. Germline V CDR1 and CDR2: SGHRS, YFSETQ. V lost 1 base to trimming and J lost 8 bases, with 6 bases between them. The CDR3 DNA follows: TGCGCCAGCAGCTTGTATGGCGAAAAACTGTTTTTT. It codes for CASSLYGEKLFF. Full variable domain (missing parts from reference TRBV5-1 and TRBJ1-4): KAGVTQTPRYLIKTRGQQVTLSCSPISGHRSVSWYQQTPGQGLQFLFEYFSETQRNKGNFPGRFSGRQFSNSRSEMNVSTLELGDSALYLCASSLYGEKLFFGSGTQLSVL.